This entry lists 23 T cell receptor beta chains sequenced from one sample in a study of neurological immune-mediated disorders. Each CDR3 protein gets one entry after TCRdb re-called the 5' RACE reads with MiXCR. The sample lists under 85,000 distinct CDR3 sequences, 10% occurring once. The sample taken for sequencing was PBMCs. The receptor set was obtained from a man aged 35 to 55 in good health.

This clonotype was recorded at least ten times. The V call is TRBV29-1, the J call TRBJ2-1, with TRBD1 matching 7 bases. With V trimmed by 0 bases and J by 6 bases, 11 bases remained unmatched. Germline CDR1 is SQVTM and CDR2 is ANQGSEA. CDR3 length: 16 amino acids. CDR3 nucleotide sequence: TGCAGCGTTGAAGATCTTCTGGGACAGACTGTCAATGAGCAGTTCTTC. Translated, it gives CSVEDLLGQTVNEQFF.

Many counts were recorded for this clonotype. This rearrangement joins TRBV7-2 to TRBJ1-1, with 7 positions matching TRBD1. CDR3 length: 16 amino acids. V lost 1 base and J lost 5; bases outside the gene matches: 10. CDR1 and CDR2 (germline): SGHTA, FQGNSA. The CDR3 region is CASSLGRRGIETEAFF. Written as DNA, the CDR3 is TGTGCCAGCAGCTTAGGGCGCAGGGGGATAGAAACTGAAGCTTTCTTT.

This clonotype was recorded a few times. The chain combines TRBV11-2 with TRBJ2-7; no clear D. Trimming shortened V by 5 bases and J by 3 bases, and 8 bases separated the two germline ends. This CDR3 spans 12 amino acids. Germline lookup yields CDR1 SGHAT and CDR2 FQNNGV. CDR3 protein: CASSRLSYEQYF. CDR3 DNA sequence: TGTGCCAGCAGCCGCCTCAGCTACGAGCAGTACTTC.

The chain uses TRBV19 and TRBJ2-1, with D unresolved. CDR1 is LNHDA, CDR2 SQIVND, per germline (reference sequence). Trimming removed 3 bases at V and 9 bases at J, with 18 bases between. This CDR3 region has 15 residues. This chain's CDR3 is CASSMMGLGEGEQFF. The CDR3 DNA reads TGTGCCAGTAGTATGATGGGGTTGGGCGAAGGTGAGCAGTTCTTC.

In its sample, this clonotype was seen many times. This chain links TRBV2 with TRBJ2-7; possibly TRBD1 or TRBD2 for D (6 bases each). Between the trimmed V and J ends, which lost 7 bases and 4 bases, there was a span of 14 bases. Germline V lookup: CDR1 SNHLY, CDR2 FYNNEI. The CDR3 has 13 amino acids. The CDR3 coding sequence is TGTGCCAGCACCCCTACGGGGGCTTACGAGCAGTACTTC. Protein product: CASTPTGAYEQYF.

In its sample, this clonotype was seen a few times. CDR3 protein: CASSPGRGVGDTQYF. DNA for the CDR3: TGCGCCAGCAGCCCTGGAAGGGGGGTAGGAGATACGCAGTATTTT. The chain uses TRBV5-1 and TRBJ2-3, with D perhaps TRBD1 or TRBD2 (6 bases each). V was pared by 4 bases and J by 5 bases, with 17 bases between. The CDR3 consists of 15 residues. In germline, CDR1 is SGHRS, CDR2 YFSETQ.

The CDR3 sequence: CASSPTPDLFAEQYF. The CDR3 bases are TGCGCCAGCAGCCCTACCCCGGACCTTTTTGCCGAGCAGTACTTC. V usage is TRBV5-1 and J usage is TRBJ2-7; D is undetermined. The CDR3 covers 15 residues. The germline V gene has CDR1 SGHRS and CDR2 YFSETQ. V was pared by 4 bases and J by 6 bases, with 20 bases between. The entire variable domain, with the rest obtained from reference TRBV5-1 and TRBJ2-7, is as follows: KAGVTQTPRYLIKTRGQQVTLSCSPISGHRSVSWYQQTPGQGLQFLFEYFSETQRNKGNFPGRFSGRQFSNSRSEMNVSTLELGDSALYLCASSPTPDLFAEQYFGPGTRLTVT.

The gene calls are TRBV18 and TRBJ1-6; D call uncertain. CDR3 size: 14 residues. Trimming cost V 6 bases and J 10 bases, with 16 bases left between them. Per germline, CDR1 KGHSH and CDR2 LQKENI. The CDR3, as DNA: TGTGCCAGCTCCGCGGGTACCCCCCAATCACCCCTCCACTTT. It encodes CASSAGTPQSPLHF.

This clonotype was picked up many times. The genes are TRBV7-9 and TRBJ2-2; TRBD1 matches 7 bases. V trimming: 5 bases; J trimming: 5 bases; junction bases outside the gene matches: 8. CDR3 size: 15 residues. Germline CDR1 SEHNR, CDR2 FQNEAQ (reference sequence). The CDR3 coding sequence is TGTGCCAGCAGCGATCATGACAGGGTGACCGGGGAGCTGTTTTTT. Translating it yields CASSDHDRVTGELFF.

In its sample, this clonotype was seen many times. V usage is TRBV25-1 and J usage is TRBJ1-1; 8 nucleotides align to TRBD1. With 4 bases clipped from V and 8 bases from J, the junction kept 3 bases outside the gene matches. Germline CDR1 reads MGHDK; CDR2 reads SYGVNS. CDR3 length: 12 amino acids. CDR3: CASSAWTGEAFF. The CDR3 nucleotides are TGTGCCAGCAGTGCCTGGACAGGGGAAGCTTTCTTT.

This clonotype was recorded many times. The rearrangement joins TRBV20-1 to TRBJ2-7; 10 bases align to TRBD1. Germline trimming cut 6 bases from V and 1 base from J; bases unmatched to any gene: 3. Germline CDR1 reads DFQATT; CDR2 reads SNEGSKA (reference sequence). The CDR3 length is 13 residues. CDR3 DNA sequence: TGCAGTGCCGGGACAGGGGAATCCTACGAGCAGTACTTC. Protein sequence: CSAGTGESYEQYF.

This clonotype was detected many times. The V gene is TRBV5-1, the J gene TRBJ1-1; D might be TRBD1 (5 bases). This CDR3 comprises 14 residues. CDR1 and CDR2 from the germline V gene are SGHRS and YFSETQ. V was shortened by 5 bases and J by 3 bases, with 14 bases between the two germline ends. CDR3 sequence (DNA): TGCGCCAGCAGAGACCGTCCGGGGGACACTGAAGCTTTCTTT. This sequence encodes CASRDRPGDTEAFF.

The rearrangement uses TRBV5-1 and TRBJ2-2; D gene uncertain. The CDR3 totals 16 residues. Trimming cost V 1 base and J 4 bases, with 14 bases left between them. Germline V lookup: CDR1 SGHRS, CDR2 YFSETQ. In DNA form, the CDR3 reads TGCGCCAGCAGCTTGCAGGTGGATTTAGGCACCGGGGAGCTGTTTTTT. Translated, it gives CASSLQVDLGTGELFF.

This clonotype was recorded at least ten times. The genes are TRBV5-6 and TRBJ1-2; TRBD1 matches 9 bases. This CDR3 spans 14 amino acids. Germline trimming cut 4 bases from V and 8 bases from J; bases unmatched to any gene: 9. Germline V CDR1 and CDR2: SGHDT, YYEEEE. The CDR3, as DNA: TGTGCCAGCAGCCCGGGACAGGGCTCGTGGGGCTACACCTTC. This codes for CASSPGQGSWGYTF.

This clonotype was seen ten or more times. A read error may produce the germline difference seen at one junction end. The CDR3 spells CASSLAGPVDEQFF. CDR3 sequence (DNA): TGTGCCAGCAGCCTAGCGGGACCAGTAGATGAGCAGTTCTTC. The chain joins TRBV7-9 to TRBJ2-1; the match to TRBD2 covers 9 bases. This CDR3 spans 14 amino acids. Germline V CDR1 and CDR2: SEHNR, FQNEAQ (reference sequence).

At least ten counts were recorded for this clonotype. For the CDR3, the DNA is TGTGCCAGCAGCTTGCCTAGCGGGGGGGACAATGAGCAGTTCTTC. Its translation is CASSLPSGGDNEQFF. This chain links TRBV7-2 with TRBJ2-1; the match to TRBD2 covers 12 bases. This CDR3 contains 15 residues. The germline V gene has CDR1 SGHTA and CDR2 FQGNSA. V trimming: 3 bases; J trimming: 5 bases; junction bases outside the gene matches: 2.

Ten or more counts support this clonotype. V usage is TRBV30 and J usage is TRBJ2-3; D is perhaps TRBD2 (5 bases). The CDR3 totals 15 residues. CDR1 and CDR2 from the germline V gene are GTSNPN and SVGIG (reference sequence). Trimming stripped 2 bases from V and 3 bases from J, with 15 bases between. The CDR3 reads CAWSPASRLTDTQYF. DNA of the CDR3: TGTGCCTGGAGTCCCGCTAGCCGGTTGACAGATACGCAGTATTTT. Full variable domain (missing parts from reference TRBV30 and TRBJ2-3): SQTIHQWPATLVQPVGSPLSLECTVEGTSNPNLYWYRQAAGRGLQLLFYSVGIGQISSEVPQNLSASRPQDRQFILSSKKLLLSDSGFYLCAWSPASRLTDTQYFGPGTRLTVL.

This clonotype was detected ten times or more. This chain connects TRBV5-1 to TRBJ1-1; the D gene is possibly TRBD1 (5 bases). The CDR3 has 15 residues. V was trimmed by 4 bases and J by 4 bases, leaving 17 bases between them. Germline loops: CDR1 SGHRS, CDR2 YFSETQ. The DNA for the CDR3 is TGCGCCAGCAGCGACTCAGTAGGGGAGACCACTGAAGCTTTCTTT. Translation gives CASSDSVGETTEAFF.

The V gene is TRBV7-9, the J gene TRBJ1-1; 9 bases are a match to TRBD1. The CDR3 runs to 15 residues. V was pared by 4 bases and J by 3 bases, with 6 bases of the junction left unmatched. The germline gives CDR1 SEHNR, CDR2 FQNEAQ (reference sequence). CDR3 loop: CASSWTGVGDTEAFF. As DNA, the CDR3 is TGTGCCAGCAGCTGGACAGGGGTTGGGGACACTGAAGCTTTCTTT.

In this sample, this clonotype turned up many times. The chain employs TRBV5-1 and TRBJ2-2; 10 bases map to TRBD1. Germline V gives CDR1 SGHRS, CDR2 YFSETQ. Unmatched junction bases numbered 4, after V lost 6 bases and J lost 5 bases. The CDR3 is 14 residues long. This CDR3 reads CASTRTGGTGELFF. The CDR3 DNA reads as TGCGCCAGCACCAGGACAGGGGGGACCGGGGAGCTGTTTTTT.

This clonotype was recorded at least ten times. The CDR3 region is CASSFQPGLEQDTQYF. The DNA for the CDR3 is TGCGCCAGCAGCTTCCAACCGGGACTAGAGCAAGATACGCAGTATTTT. The genes are TRBV5-1 and TRBJ2-3; 8 bases fit TRBD2. Germline CDR1 is SGHRS and CDR2 is YFSETQ. This CDR3 is 16 amino acids long. V was pared by 2 bases and J by 5 bases, with 10 bases of the junction left unmatched.

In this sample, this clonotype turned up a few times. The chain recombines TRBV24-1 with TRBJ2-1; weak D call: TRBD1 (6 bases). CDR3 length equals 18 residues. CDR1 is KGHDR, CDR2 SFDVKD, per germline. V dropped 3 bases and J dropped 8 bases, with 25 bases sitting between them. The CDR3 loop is CATSDPQGRRAELYEQFF. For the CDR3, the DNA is TGTGCCACCAGTGATCCCCAGGGGCGGCGGGCGGAGCTCTATGAGCAGTTCTTC.

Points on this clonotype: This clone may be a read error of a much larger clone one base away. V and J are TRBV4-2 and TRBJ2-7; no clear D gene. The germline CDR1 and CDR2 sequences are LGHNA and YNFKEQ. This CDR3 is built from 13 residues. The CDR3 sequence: CSSSLPLGHEQYF. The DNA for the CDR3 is TGTTCCAGCAGTCTGCCTCTAGGGCACGAGCAGTACTTC.